Listed here are 3 T cell receptor beta chains from one sample, sequenced in a study of blood T cell repertoires in COVID-19. Method: immunoSEQ multiplex PCR; TCRdb's copy keeps in-frame clones and lacks some. The sample shows 150,000 or so clones, roughly 77% of them seen only once. The sequenced sample consisted of peripheral blood. The receptor source for this set is a woman in her seventies with COVID-19, enrolled during active disease.

J is TRBJ1-1 and V is TRBV4-1; 9 nucleotides align to TRBD1. The CDR3 sequence is 21 residues long. The trim removed 0 bases at V and 0 bases at J, leaving 17 bases unmatched. Germline V lookup: CDR1 MGHRA, CDR2 YSYEKL. CDR3 nucleotide sequence: TGCGCCAGCAGCCAAGAACAGCAGGACAGGGGCAACGCGGACATGAACACTGAAGCTTTCTTT. This encodes CASSQEQQDRGNADMNTEAFF.

The rearrangement links TRBV7-9 to TRBJ1-2; D is uncertain. V gave up 4 bases and J gave up 8 bases, with 11 bases separating them. The CDR3 runs 12 residues. Germline CDR1 SEHNR, CDR2 FQNEAQ (reference sequence). The CDR3 loop reads CASSYQDGGYTF. The CDR3 region has the DNA TGTGCCAGCAGCTATCAGGATGGGGGCTACACCTTC.

The chain is built from TRBV30 and TRBJ2-7; TRBD1 aligns across 9 bases. The CDR3 has 16 amino acids. V lost 5 bases and J lost 6; bases outside the gene matches: 17. The V gene's germline CDR1 is GTSNPN and CDR2 SVGIG (reference sequence). The CDR3 is CAWAKQMGQGIGEQYF. The CDR3 DNA is TGTGCCTGGGCCAAACAAATGGGACAGGGAATAGGCGAGCAGTACTTC.